One and the same sample provided the 4 T cell receptor beta chains below, sequenced in a study of blood T cells in healthy people across ages. PCR was performed a second time for 7 to 11 cycles using a sample-barcoded 5' primer and a J-beta primer mix. MiXCR, applied by TCRdb to the 5' RACE reads, yields one record per CDR3 protein. Of more than 750,000 distinct CDR3 sequences listed, roughly 28% were seen once; the top ten hold approximately 10%. These data also featured in a second study, about T cells of mothers and their children.

Specimen: blood. These receptors were taken from a woman aged 40 to 49 in good health.

This rearrangement joins TRBV12-3 or TRBV12-4 to TRBJ1-1, with D unclear. CDR3 size: 11 residues. The V end lost 0 bases, the J end lost 11 bases, and 7 bases lay between the germline ends. The DNA for the CDR3 is TGTGCCAGCAGTTTAGCCGTGGAGGCTTTCTTT. Residues: CASSLAVEAFF.

At least ten counts were recorded for this clonotype. The gene calls are TRBV28 and TRBJ2-7; TRBD1 matches at 9 bases. The CDR3 sequence is 15 residues long. Trimming removed 6 bases from V and 4 bases from J; junction bases left unmatched: 10. Germline values: CDR1 MDHEN, CDR2 SYDVKM. CDR3 coding DNA: TGTGCCAGCAGAGATCCGGGACAGGGCTGGTACGAGCAGTACTTC. Translating gives CASRDPGQGWYEQYF. The full variable domain, its missing parts supplied by reference TRBV28 and TRBJ2-7, is DVKVTQSSRYLVKRTGEKVFLECVQDMDHENMFWYRQDPGLGLRLIYFSYDVKMKEKGDIPEGYSVSREKKERFSLILESASTNQTSMYLCASRDPGQGWYEQYFGPGTRLTVT.

The chain is built from TRBV19 and TRBJ2-1; 8 nucleotides line up with TRBD1. Germline values: CDR1 LNHDA, CDR2 SQIVND (reference sequence). This CDR3 has 16 residues. J lost 3 bases, V lost 3 bases, and 7 bases had no gene match. This chain's CDR3 is CASSIQGAGSYNEQFF. CDR3 DNA: TGTGCCAGTAGTATCCAGGGGGCCGGGAGCTACAATGAGCAGTTCTTC.

J is TRBJ2-3 and V is TRBV20-1; 9 bases are a match to TRBD2. The length of the CDR3 is 15 residues. The V and J ends lost 4 bases and 3 bases, in that order; junction bases with no gene match: 8. Germline lookup yields CDR1 DFQATT and CDR2 SNEGSKA (reference sequence). CDR3 region: CSATGGSGGTDTQYF. Here the CDR3 DNA reads TGCAGTGCTACCGGGGGGAGCGGGGGGACAGATACGCAGTATTTT.